This section outlines one TCR beta chain sequence together with its context. Its antigen is unidentified. Nominally healthy donors were sampled, though unrecorded immune exposures were likely. The PCR used 60 Vbeta and 13 Jbeta primers. The protocol was immunoSEQ multiplex PCR, while the TCRdb copy is restricted to in-frame clones and leaves out a portion. Seen here are under 150,000 clones, about three quarters observed once, and the top ten hold roughly 6.3%. The data are from a study of cytomegalovirus exposure and HLA in healthy donors. Broader study findings: On later analysis, the bulk of CMV-associated TCR beta chains appeared to be HLA-restricted. Later analysis indicated greater clonal expansion among HLA-associated TCR beta chains than among equally common other chains.

The sample was PBMCs. The source is a woman between 40 and 55 years old in good health and CMV-seronegative.

The CDR3 DNA reads TGTGCCAGCACGGCGGGAGACGGGACCCAGTACTTC. Amino acids: CASTAGDGTQYF. The rearrangement joins TRBV7-9 to TRBJ2-5; 7 bases are shared with TRBD2. CDR1 is SEHNR, CDR2 FQNEAQ, per germline (reference sequence). V was clipped by 7 bases and J by 7 bases; unmatched bases: 6. This CDR3 has 12 residues.